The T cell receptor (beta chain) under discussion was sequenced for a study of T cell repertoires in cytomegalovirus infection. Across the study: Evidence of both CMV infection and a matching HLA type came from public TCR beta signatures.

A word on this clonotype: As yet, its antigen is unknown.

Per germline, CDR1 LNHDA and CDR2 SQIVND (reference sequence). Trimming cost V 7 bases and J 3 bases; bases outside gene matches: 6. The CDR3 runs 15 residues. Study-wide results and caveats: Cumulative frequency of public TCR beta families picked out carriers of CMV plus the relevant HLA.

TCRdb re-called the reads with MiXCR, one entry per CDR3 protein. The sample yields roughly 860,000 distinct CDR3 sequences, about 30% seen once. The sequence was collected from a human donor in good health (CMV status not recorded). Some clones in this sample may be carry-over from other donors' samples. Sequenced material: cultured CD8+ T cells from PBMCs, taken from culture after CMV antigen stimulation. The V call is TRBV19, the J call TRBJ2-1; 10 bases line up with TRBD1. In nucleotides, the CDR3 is TGTGCCAGTACCTACGGACAGGGGGTCTACAATGAGCAGTTCTTC. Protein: CASTYGQGVYNEQFF.